This T cell receptor (beta chain) emerged from a study of T cell repertoires in aging, cancer and after chemotherapy. Study in general: The whole study produced a dataset of several million TCR reads.

In this sample, this clonotype is medium-sized. Its antigen is currently unknown. V lost 2 bases and J lost 6, with 12 bases in between. Germline loops: CDR1 KGHSH, CDR2 LQKENI. The CDR3 is 14 amino acids. Study conclusions and caveats: Immunological memory after chemotherapy cannot be judged from the repertoire data. Rebound thymic output was suggested by rising median generation probability during chemotherapy in each cancer cohort.

TRB rearrangements spanning V, D and J were amplified using mixed TRB-A/B primers. TCRdb re-derived calls from the multiplex PCR reads in MiXCR, one entry per CDR3 protein. The table lists 5,000 to 8,000 distinct CDR3 sequences, 30% of them singletons, with around 8.3% in the top ten. Peripheral blood genomic DNA, not sorted cells or RNA, was the template. Sequenced sample: blood. This sequence originates from a human donor with a blood cancer. V is TRBV18 and J is TRBJ2-3; D unresolved. The CDR3 loop reads CASSPASPYDTQYF. CDR3 DNA sequence: TGTGCCAGCTCACCAGCTTCCCCCTACGATACGCAGTATTTT. Based on the CDR3 plus reference TRBV18 and TRBJ2-3, the full variable domain is NAGVMQNPRHLVRRRGQEARLRCSPMKGHSHVYWYRQLPEEGLKFMVYLQKENIIDESGMPKERFSAEFPKEGPSILRIQQVVRGDSAAYFCASSPASPYDTQYFGPGTRLTVL.